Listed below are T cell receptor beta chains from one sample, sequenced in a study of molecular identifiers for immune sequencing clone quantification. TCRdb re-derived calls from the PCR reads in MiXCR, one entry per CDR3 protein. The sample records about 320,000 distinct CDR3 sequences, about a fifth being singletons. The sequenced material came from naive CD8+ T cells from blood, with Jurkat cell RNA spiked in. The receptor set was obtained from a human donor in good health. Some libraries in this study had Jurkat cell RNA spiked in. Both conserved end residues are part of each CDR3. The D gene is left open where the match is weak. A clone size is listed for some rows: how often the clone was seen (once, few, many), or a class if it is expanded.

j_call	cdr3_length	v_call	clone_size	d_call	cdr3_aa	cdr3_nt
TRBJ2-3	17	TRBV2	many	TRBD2	CASSEEISGVTTDTQYF	TGTGCCAGCAGTGAGGAAATTAGCGGGGTAACCACAGATACGCAGTATTTT
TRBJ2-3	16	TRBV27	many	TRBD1	CASSPPPGQGTDTQYF	TGTGCCAGCAGTCCCCCCCCGGGACAGGGGACAGATACGCAGTATTTT
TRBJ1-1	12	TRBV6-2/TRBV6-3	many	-	CASSRRNTEAFF	TGTGCCAGCAGTCGACGGAACACTGAAGCTTTCTTT
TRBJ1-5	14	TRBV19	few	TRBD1	CASMSRTGYQPQHF	TGTGCCAGTATGAGCCGGACAGGGTATCAGCCCCAGCATTTT
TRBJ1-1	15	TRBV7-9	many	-	CASSLIDSQNTEAFF	TGTGCCAGCAGCTTAATTGACAGCCAGAACACTGAAGCTTTCTTT
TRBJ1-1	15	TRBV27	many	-	CASSLSNVVNTEAFF	TGTGCCAGCAGTTTATCTAATGTAGTGAACACTGAAGCTTTCTTT
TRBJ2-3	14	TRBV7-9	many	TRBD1	CARMTGGHTDTQYF	TGTGCCAGAATGACAGGGGGCCACACAGATACGCAGTATTTT
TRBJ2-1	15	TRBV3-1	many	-	CASSQVAAGHNEQFF	TGTGCCAGCAGCCAAGTTGCAGCGGGCCACAATGAGCAGTTCTTC
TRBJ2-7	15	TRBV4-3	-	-	CASSQGQSSSYEQYF	TGCGCCAGCAGCCAAGGACAGAGTAGCTCCTACGAGCAGTACTTC
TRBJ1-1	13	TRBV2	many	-	CASSGPVVAEAFF	TGTGCCAGCAGCGGGCCGGTGGTCGCTGAAGCTTTCTTT
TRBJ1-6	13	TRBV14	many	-	CASSRSGAWPLHF	TGTGCCAGCAGCCGATCAGGGGCTTGGCCCCTCCACTTT
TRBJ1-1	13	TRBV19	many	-	CASSPQGNTEAFF	TGTGCCAGTAGTCCCCAGGGGAACACTGAAGCTTTCTTT
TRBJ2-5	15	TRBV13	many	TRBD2	CASSSKAGGPETQYF	TGTGCCAGCAGCTCGAAAGCGGGGGGGCCCGAGACCCAGTACTTC
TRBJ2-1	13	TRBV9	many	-	CASSVFASDEQFF	TGTGCCAGCAGCGTATTCGCATCCGATGAGCAGTTCTTC
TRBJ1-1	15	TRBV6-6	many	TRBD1	CASSYSKGGYTEAFF	TGTGCCAGCAGTTACTCGAAAGGGGGCTATACTGAAGCTTTCTTT
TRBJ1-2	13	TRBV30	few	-	CAWSVEGYYGYTF	TGTGCCTGGAGTGTTGAGGGGTACTATGGCTACACCTTC
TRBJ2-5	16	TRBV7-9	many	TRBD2	CASSSGTSGLQETQYF	TGTGCCAGCAGCTCCGGGACTAGCGGGTTGCAAGAGACCCAGTACTTC
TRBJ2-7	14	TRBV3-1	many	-	CASSQGRLAYEQYF	TGTGCCAGCAGCCAAGGCCGCCTAGCCTACGAGCAGTACTTC
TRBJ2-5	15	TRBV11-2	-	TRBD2	CASSLETSGGETQYF	TGTGCCAGCAGCTTAGAGACTAGCGGGGGTGAGACCCAGTACTTC
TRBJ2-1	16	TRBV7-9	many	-	CASSPVAPGSYNEQFF	TGTGCCAGCAGCCCGGTGGCCCCCGGATCCTACAATGAGCAGTTCTTC
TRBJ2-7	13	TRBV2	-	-	CASSEGLPYERYF	TGTGCCAGCAGTGAGGGACTCCCCTACGAGCGGTACTTC